The rows below give T cell receptor beta chains drawn from one sample of a study of control samples from healthy donors and cancer patients. Only in-frame clones appear in the TCRdb table, and some are missing; sequencing was by immunoSEQ multiplex PCR. This sample carries 150,000 to 200,000 clones, around 92% of them seen once, and the ten largest clones take just over 2%. Sequenced material: blood. These receptors were collected from a middle-aged woman in good health. Both conserved end residues are part of each CDR3. Fields, in order: D gene, clone size, V gene, J gene, CDR3 protein, CDR3 DNA. The D gene is left open where the match is weak. Clone size is given for some rows only: seen once, a few or many times, or a class if the clone is expanded.

.,.,TRBV13,TRBJ2-5,CASSLGGQETQYF,TGTGCCAGCAGCTTAGGGGGACAAGAGACCCAGTACTTC
.,.,TRBV7-2,TRBJ2-2,CASSRDTGELFF,TGTGCCAGCAGCCGCGACACCGGGGAGCTGTTTTTT
.,.,TRBV2,TRBJ2-3,CASREGPTPRGTQYF,TGTGCCAGCAGGGAGGGTCCGACCCCACGGGGTACGCAGTATTTT
TRBD1,.,TRBV5-1,TRBJ2-5,CASSLNRGVETQYF,TGCGCCAGCAGCTTGAACAGGGGGGTAGAGACCCAGTACTTC
.,.,TRBV3-1/TRBV3-2,TRBJ2-3,CASSHSDTQYF,TGTGCCAGCAGCCACTCAGATACGCAGTATTTT
.,.,TRBV3-1/TRBV3-2,TRBJ2-3,CASSPTTGGSRDTQYF,TGTGCCAGCAGCCCTACCACGGGGGGCTCGAGAGATACGCAGTATTTT
TRBD1,once,TRBV5-4,TRBJ2-5,CASSSRTGTQETQYF,TGTGCCAGCAGCTCACGGACAGGGACCCAAGAGACCCAGTACTTC
TRBD1,.,TRBV3-1/TRBV3-2,TRBJ1-2,CASSRRTGGFNYGYTF,TGTGCCAGCAGCCGCAGAACAGGGGGCTTTAACTATGGCTACACCTTC
.,.,TRBV11-3,TRBJ2-3,CASSLYSGATDTQYF,TGTGCCAGCAGCTTATACAGCGGCGCCACAGATACGCAGTATTTT
TRBD1,.,TRBV5-8,TRBJ1-5,CASSPGQYQPQHF,TGTGCCAGCAGCCCGGGACAGTATCAGCCCCAGCATTTT
.,.,TRBV11-2,TRBJ2-7,CASSSSWQYF,TGTGCCAGCAGCTCGAGTTGGCAGTACTTC
TRBD1,.,TRBV14,TRBJ2-2,CASSQVQGAYTGELFF,TGTGCCAGCAGCCAAGTGCAGGGGGCTTACACCGGGGAGCTGTTTTTT
TRBD1,once,TRBV11-2,TRBJ2-1,CASSFGTGGNEQFF,TGTGCCAGCAGCTTCGGGACAGGGGGGAATGAGCAGTTCTTC
.,.,TRBV9,TRBJ2-2,CASSTTGELFF,TGTGCCAGCAGTACCACCGGGGAGCTGTTTTTT
TRBD2,few,TRBV12-3/TRBV12-4,TRBJ2-7,CASTAGGYEQYF,TGTGCCAGCACCGCGGGGGGATACGAGCAGTACTTC
.,.,TRBV5-1,TRBJ2-3,CASFSEGQSTDTQYF,TGCGCCAGCTTCTCAGAGGGGCAGAGCACAGATACGCAGTATTTT